The 20 T cell receptor beta chains presented below share a single source sample, sequenced in a study of shared clonotypes between healthy human individuals. Clones were read by immunoSEQ multiplex PCR, and TCRdb kept only the in-frame ones, dropping some. The sample shows 2 million to 3 million clones, 80% to 95% of them seen only once. The specimen sequenced was naive CD4+ T cells from PBMCs. Subset given: CD45RA+ positively selected. Every receptor here comes from a man aged 18 to 35 in good health. Some clones in this sample may be carry-over from other donors' samples.

This sequence joins TRBV18 and TRBJ2-5; 7 bases are a match to TRBD2. The J segment lost 5 bases and the V segment lost 5 bases, leaving 26 bases of the junction unmatched. Germline V gene lookup returns CDR1 KGHSH and CDR2 LQKENI. There are 20 residues in the CDR3. The CDR3 is CASSTAISGEAGRARETQYF. The DNA for the CDR3 is TGTGCCAGCTCAACCGCGATCTCGGGGGAAGCGGGGAGGGCCCGTGAGACCCAGTACTTC.

The CDR3 reads CASSSRVRAYNEQFF. The CDR3 DNA follows: TGTGCCAGCAGTTCGCGGGTAAGAGCCTACAATGAGCAGTTCTTC. The genes are TRBV28 and TRBJ2-1; possible D gene TRBD2, 5 bases. Germline V gene sequence: CDR1 MDHEN, CDR2 SYDVKM. Trimming took 4 bases from V and 2 from J, leaving 12 bases between them. CDR3 length: 15 residues.

CDR3 DNA sequence: TGTGCCAGCAGTGAAAGCCGTGGTGGGGCCAACGTCCTGACTTTC. This encodes CASSESRGGANVLTF. The chain couples TRBV2 to TRBJ2-6; D unclear. Trimming cost V 2 bases and J 3 bases, with 8 bases left between them. This CDR3 contains 15 residues. Germline V gene lookup returns CDR1 SNHLY and CDR2 FYNNEI.

This rearrangement joins TRBV19 to TRBJ2-2; weak D call: TRBD2 (5 bases). V lost 9 bases and J 2 bases, leaving 13 bases between the germline ends. CDR1 is LNHDA, CDR2 SQIVND, per germline (reference sequence). This CDR3 has 14 amino acids. As DNA, the CDR3 is TGTGCCAGCCGTAGCGTTCCAAACACCGGGGAGCTGTTTTTT. Protein: CASRSVPNTGELFF.

The chain employs TRBV9 and TRBJ2-3; 7 nucleotides line up with TRBD2. The CDR3 covers 16 residues. Germline loops: CDR1 SGDLS, CDR2 YYNGEE. Trimming took 3 bases from V and 2 from J; bases not matched to a gene: 9. CDR3: CASSERAGILTDTQYF. DNA for the CDR3: TGTGCCAGCAGCGAGAGAGCGGGAATACTCACAGATACGCAGTATTTT.

The chain employs TRBV7-9 and TRBJ2-7; possible D gene TRBD1, 6 bases. CDR1 and CDR2 (germline): SEHNR, FQNEAQ (reference sequence). The ends were cut back, 1 base at V and 6 bases at J, with 13 bases in the middle. The CDR3 is made up of 14 amino acids. The CDR3 region has the DNA TGTGCCAGCAGCTTAGGCAGGGGCATAGGCGAGCAGTACTTC. This gives the protein CASSLGRGIGEQYF.

The V and J genes are TRBV11-1 and TRBJ2-5; 8 positions match TRBD1. The trim removed 2 bases at V and 2 bases at J, leaving 4 bases unmatched. This CDR3 spans 15 amino acids. The germline gives CDR1 SGHAT, CDR2 FQDESV (reference sequence). CDR3: CASSLSWDRQETQYF. The DNA for the CDR3 is TGTGCCAGCAGCTTATCCTGGGACAGGCAAGAGACCCAGTACTTC.

The CDR3 region is CASRTGTSDTTGELFF. CDR3 nucleotide sequence: TGTGCCAGCAGGACCGGGACTAGCGATACCACCGGGGAGCTGTTTTTT. This chain joins TRBV7-8 and TRBJ2-2, with 10 bases that match TRBD2. This CDR3 comprises 16 residues. Germline trimming cut 6 bases from V and 4 bases from J; bases unmatched to any gene: 8. CDR1 and CDR2 (germline): SGHVS, FQNEAQ.

Turning to this clone: The same CDR3 is also encoded by other DNA sequences in this sample. The chain couples TRBV6-1 to TRBJ2-5; D call uncertain. Germline-derived CDR1 and CDR2 are MNHNS and SASEGT. V dropped 5 bases and J dropped 1 base, with 2 bases sitting between them. This CDR3 is built from 11 residues. The CDR3, as DNA: TGTGCCAGCAGTCTCCAAGAGACCCAGTACTTC. Its translation: CASSLQETQYF.

This clone was seen only once. The chain combines TRBV7-2 with TRBJ2-7; D is unresolved. The CDR3 is made up of 16 amino acids. CDR1 SGHTA and CDR2 FQGNSA come from the germline V gene. Trimming removed 3 bases from V and 2 bases from J, with 17 bases in between. As DNA, the CDR3 is TGTGCCAGCAGCTTTTTTACGGGCCGGCCGGCCTACGAGCAGTACTTC. This sequence encodes CASSFFTGRPAYEQYF.

This chain connects TRBV6-5 to TRBJ1-1; TRBD1 matches at 7 bases. The CDR3 runs 15 residues. Germline V gives CDR1 MNHEY, CDR2 SVGAGI. Trimming at V came to 5 bases and at J to 0 bases, leaving 6 bases not matched to a gene. The CDR3: CASSIRGRMNTEAFF. DNA of the CDR3: TGTGCCAGCAGTATTAGGGGGCGGATGAACACTGAAGCTTTCTTT.

The chain joins TRBV9 to TRBJ2-3, with 8 nucleotides matching TRBD2. With V trimmed by 2 bases and J by 5 bases, 10 bases remained unmatched. The CDR3 totals 16 residues. Germline assignment: CDR1 SGDLS and CDR2 YYNGEE. CDR3 DNA: TGTGCCAGCAGCGTGCTCGGGGGGCTAGCGGGAGATACGCAGTATTTT. Residues: CASSVLGGLAGDTQYF.

The V gene is TRBV6-1, the J gene TRBJ2-7, with TRBD1 matching over 8 bases. CDR1 and CDR2 from the germline V gene are MNHNS and SASEGT. The CDR3 spans 14 residues. The J segment lost 2 bases and the V segment lost 3 bases, leaving 3 bases of the junction unmatched. The CDR3 sequence is CASSDNRGAYEQYF. CDR3 sequence (DNA): TGTGCCAGCAGTGATAACAGGGGGGCCTACGAGCAGTACTTC.

V is TRBV29-1 and J is TRBJ2-7; maybe TRBD1 (6 bases). This CDR3 spans 13 amino acids. Germline V gene data show CDR1 as SQVTM and CDR2 as ANQGSEA. Trimming stripped 3 bases from V and 2 bases from J, with 11 bases between. In DNA form, the CDR3 reads TGCAGCGTTGATACGGCAGGGGCCTACGAGCAGTACTTC. Its translation is CSVDTAGAYEQYF.

This chain joins TRBV2 and TRBJ2-7; D gene uncertain. The germline V and J ends were trimmed by 9 bases and 7 bases, with 7 bases remaining between them. This CDR3 has 9 residues. CDR1 SNHLY and CDR2 FYNNEI come from the germline V gene. In DNA form, the CDR3 reads TGTGCCAGTGGCATGGAGCAGTACTTC. Translation gives CASGMEQYF.

The chain uses TRBV5-4 and TRBJ2-2; D gene uncertain. V gave up 4 bases and J gave up 8 bases, with 12 bases separating them. CDR1 SGHNT and CDR2 YYREEE come from the germline V gene (reference sequence). CDR3 length: 13 amino acids. Here the CDR3 DNA reads TGTGCCAGCAGCCAACCACGCGGTGGGGAGCTGTTTTTT. Translated, it gives CASSQPRGGELFF.

The chain combines TRBV28 with TRBJ2-7, with TRBD1 matching over 11 bases. The CDR3 length is 16 residues. J gave up 6 bases and V 5 bases, and 12 bases lay outside the gene matches. Germline loops: CDR1 MDHEN, CDR2 SYDVKM. Here the CDR3 reads CASSPNPGQGVSEQYF. The DNA for the CDR3 is TGTGCCAGCAGTCCGAATCCGGGACAGGGGGTTTCCGAGCAGTACTTC.

This chain uses TRBV28 with TRBJ1-1; D possibly corresponds to TRBD1 (6 bases). Per the germline V gene, CDR1 is MDHEN and CDR2 is SYDVKM. The V gene lost 2 bases and the J gene lost 2 bases, with 12 bases spanning the gap. This CDR3 has 15 residues. CDR3 amino acids: CASSLTGTLNTEAFF. CDR3 sequence (DNA): TGTGCCAGCAGTTTAACCGGGACACTTAACACTGAAGCTTTCTTT.

This clone has just one count. This chain connects TRBV10-3 to TRBJ1-5, with D unresolved. CDR3 size: 16 residues. V was cut by 0 bases and J by 6 bases, with 15 bases left in between. CDR1 ENHRY and CDR2 SYGVKD come from the germline V gene. The CDR3 here is CAISESRTALGQPQHF. The CDR3 nucleotides are TGTGCCATCAGTGAGTCTCGAACAGCCCTCGGTCAGCCCCAGCATTTT.

This clone appeared a single time. This chain links TRBV27 with TRBJ2-1; 9 bases align to TRBD1. CDR3 length: 15 amino acids. V lost 6 bases, J lost 7 bases, and 10 bases stayed unmatched. Germline CDR1 is MNHEY and CDR2 is SMNVEV (reference sequence). DNA of the CDR3: TGTGCCAGCAGGAGGACAGGGGTTGTATGGAATGAGCAGTTCTTC. Translation gives CASRRTGVVWNEQFF.